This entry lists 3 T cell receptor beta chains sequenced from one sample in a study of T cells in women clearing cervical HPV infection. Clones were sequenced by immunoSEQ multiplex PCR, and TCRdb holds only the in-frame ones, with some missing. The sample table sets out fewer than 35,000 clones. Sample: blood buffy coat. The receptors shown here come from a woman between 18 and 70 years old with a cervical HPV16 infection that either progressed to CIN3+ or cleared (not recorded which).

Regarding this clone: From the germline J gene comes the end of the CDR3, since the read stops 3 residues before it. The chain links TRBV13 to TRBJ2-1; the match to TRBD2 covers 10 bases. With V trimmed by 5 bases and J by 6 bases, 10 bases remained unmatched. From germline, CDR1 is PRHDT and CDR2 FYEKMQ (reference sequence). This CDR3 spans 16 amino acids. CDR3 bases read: TGTGCCAGCAGCACCAGTGAGCGGGGGGGAGGCAATGAG. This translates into CASSTSERGGGNE. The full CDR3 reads CASSTSERGGGNEQFF.

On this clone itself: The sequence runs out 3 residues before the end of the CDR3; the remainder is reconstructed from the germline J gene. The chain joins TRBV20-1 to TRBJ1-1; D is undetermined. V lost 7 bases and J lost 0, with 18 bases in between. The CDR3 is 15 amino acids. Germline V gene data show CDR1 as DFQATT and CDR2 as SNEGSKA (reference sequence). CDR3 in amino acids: CSGKGVLSMNTEAFF. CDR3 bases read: TGCAGTGGTAAGGGCGTCCTTTCGATGAACACTGAA.

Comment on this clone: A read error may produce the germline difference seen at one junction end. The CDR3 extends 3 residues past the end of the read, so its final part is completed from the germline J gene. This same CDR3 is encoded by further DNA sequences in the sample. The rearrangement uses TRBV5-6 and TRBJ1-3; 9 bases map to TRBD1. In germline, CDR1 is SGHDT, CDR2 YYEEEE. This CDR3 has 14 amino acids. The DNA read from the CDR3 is TGTGCCAGCAGCTTGGGACAGGGGGGAAACACA. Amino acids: CASSLGQGGNT. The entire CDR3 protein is CASSLGQGGNTIYF.